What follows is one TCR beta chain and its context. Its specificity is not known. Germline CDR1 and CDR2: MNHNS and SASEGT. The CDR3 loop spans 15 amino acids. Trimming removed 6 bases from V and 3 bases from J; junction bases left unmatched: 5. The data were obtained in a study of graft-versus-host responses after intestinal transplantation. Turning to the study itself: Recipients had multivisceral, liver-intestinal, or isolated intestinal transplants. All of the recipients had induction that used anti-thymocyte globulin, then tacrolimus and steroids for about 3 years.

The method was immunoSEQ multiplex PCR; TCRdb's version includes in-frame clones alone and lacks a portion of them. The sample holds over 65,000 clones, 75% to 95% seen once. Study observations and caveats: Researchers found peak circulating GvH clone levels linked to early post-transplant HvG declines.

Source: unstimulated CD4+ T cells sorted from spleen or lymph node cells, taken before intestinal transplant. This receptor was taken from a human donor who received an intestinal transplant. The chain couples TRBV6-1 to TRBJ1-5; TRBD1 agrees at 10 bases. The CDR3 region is CASSPGQGNNQPQHF. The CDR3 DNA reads TGTGCCAGCAGCCCGGGACAGGGGAACAATCAGCCCCAGCATTTT.